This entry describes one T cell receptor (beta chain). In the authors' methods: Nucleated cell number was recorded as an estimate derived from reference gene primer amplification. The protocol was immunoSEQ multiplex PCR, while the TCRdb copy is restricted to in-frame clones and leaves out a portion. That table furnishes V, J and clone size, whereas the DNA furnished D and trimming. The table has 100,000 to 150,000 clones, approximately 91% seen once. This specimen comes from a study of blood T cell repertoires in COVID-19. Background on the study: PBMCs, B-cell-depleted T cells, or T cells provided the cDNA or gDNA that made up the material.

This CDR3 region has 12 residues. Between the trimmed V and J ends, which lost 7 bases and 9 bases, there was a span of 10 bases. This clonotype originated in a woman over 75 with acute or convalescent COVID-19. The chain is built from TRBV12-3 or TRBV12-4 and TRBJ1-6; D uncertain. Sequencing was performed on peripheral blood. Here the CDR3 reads CASTHGPSPLHF. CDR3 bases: TGTGCCAGCACCCATGGGCCTTCACCCCTCCACTTT.